This TCR beta chain appears in the sequencing data of a study of cytomegalovirus exposure and HLA in healthy donors. The trim removed 3 bases at V and 8 bases at J, leaving 0 bases unmatched. The CDR3 contains 11 residues. Germline V CDR1 and CDR2: GTSNPN, SVGIG (reference sequence). In the PCR, 60 Vbeta and 13 Jbeta primers were used. Assay: immunoSEQ multiplex PCR; the TCRdb copy retains only in-frame clones and omits some. Of 180,000 or so clones detected, 70% to 80% appear once; the ten largest clones hold under 2%. The sequence was collected from a man younger than 35 in good health and CMV-seronegative. The sequencing sample was made of PBMCs. The chain couples TRBV30 to TRBJ1-2, with 10 positions matching TRBD1. CDR3: CAWRTGGGYTF. The CDR3 DNA reads as TGTGCCTGGAGGACAGGGGGCGGCTACACCTTC.